This T cell receptor beta chain was sequenced for a study of blood T cells in healthy people across ages. Overall study results and limits: Strong correlation existed between TCR beta diversity and naive T cell percentage.

Healthy individuals of Caucasian origin from Russia, aged about 6 to 95, served as donors. Every sample gave at least 5 micrograms of total RNA when it was extracted. The V gene's germline CDR1 is SGHAT and CDR2 FQNNGV. There are 13 residues in the CDR3. The germline V and J ends were trimmed by 1 base and 7 bases, with 7 bases remaining between them. On this clonotype: No antigen is known for it.

The use of a sample-barcoded 5' primer and a J-beta primer mix characterized a second PCR of 7 to 11 cycles. TCRdb used MiXCR to reprocess the 5' RACE reads, holding one entry per CDR3 protein. This table has hundreds of thousands of distinct CDR3 sequences, 45% to 50% appearing once. This clonotype originated in a young man in good health. The sequencing input was blood. The J gene is TRBJ1-4, the V gene TRBV11-2; D call uncertain. CDR3 amino acids: CASSLGVGEKLFF. CDR3 coding DNA: TGTGCCAGCAGCTTAGGGGTTGGTGAAAAACTGTTTTTT.